The T cell receptor beta chain under discussion was sequenced for a study of T cells in Graves' hyperthyroidism and ophthalmopathy. Study as a whole: The blood sample was taken at first diagnosis, before treatment began.

Germline CDR1 KGHSH, CDR2 LQKENI. There are 15 residues in the CDR3. Trimming at V came to 2 bases and at J to 4 bases, leaving 5 bases not matched to a gene. Researchers took RNA transcripts and amplified the TCR beta CDR3 regions from them. With the HTBI primer set, the TCR CDR3 went through a first round of RT-PCR. MiXCR, applied by TCRdb to the multiplex PCR reads, yields one record per CDR3 protein. This table holds around 620,000 distinct CDR3 sequences, about 17% found once. Recently diagnosed hyperthyroidism of less than 2 months' duration affected patients aged 18 to 65. For the diagnoses, clinical symptoms, serum thyroxine and TRAb, thyroid ultrasound and orbital computed tomography were used.

The V and J genes are TRBV18 and TRBJ2-1; 7 bases line up with TRBD1. This receptor was identified in a woman aged 25 to 45 with Graves' hyperthyroidism. The sample comprised blood. DNA of the CDR3: TGTGCCAGCTCACCAAAGGGGGCTGGGTACAATGAGCAGTTCTTC. Translation gives CASSPKGAGYNEQFF.